Below are 12 T cell receptor beta chains sequenced from a single sample in a study of regulatory T cells in long-lasting Graves disease. Arm-PCR of CDR3 regions with iRepertoire HTBI primers generated TCR beta libraries. TCRdb reprocessed the multiplex PCR reads via MiXCR and lists one record per CDR3 protein. The table lists roughly 500,000 distinct CDR3 sequences, 9.5% to 15% of them singletons. Described time point: newly diagnosed GD, antithyroid drugs for less than 3 months. PBMC-extracted RNA yielded the TCR library. This same sample was also part of a study on T cells in Graves' hyperthyroidism and ophthalmopathy.

Specimen: peripheral blood mononuclear cells (PBMCs), collected at new diagnosis, from a patient treated with antithyroid drugs. These receptor sequences come from a woman in her 30s with Graves disease.

The V call is TRBV14, the J call TRBJ1-3; weak D call: TRBD1 (6 bases). CDR1 SGHDN and CDR2 FVKESK come from the germline V gene. The ends were cut back, 2 bases at V and 2 bases at J, with 7 bases in the middle. This CDR3 has 14 residues. The DNA for the CDR3 is TGTGCCAGCAGCCAAAGGACAGCTGGAAACACCATATATTTT. This encodes CASSQRTAGNTIYF.

This clonotype was detected many times. The chain combines TRBV28 with TRBJ2-1, with D perhaps given as TRBD1 or TRBD2 (6 bases each). The CDR3 spans 15 residues. The germline V gene encodes CDR1 MDHEN and CDR2 SYDVKM. Trimming removed 6 bases from V and 6 bases from J, with 18 bases in between. DNA for the CDR3: TGTGCCAGCAGCGGGGGCCCGTCCCCACGCAATGAGCAGTTCTTC. It translates to CASSGGPSPRNEQFF.

This clonotype was observed a few times. The chain employs TRBV20-1 and TRBJ1-6; D might be TRBD1 (5 bases). V was pared by 5 bases and J by 7 bases, with 21 bases between. The CDR3 runs to 16 residues. Germline CDR1 reads DFQATT; CDR2 reads SNEGSKA (reference sequence). The CDR3 sequence: CSASGYGRGLNSPLHF. CDR3 in DNA: TGCAGTGCTTCCGGTTACGGGAGGGGTTTGAATTCACCCCTCCACTTT.

This clonotype appeared many times. The rearrangement uses TRBV28 and TRBJ1-2; TRBD1 matches at 7 bases. The ends lost 6 bases at V and 7 bases at J; junction bases unmatched: 14. The CDR3 is made up of 15 amino acids. Germline loops: CDR1 MDHEN, CDR2 SYDVKM. This CDR3 reads CASRPSSAGGGGYTF. CDR3 sequence (DNA): TGTGCCAGCAGGCCCTCGTCGGCAGGGGGAGGTGGCTACACCTTC.

The table lists this clonotype with many counts. This chain joins TRBV5-1 and TRBJ1-1, with D possibly being TRBD1 (6 bases). CDR3 length: 14 residues. V was clipped by 4 bases and J by 2 bases, with 12 bases between them. Germline-derived CDR1 and CDR2 are SGHRS and YFSETQ. CDR3 region: CASSPGTPNTEAFF. CDR3 DNA: TGCGCCAGCAGCCCCGGGACACCCAACACTGAAGCTTTCTTT.

This clonotype was observed at least ten times. The chain joins TRBV12-3 or TRBV12-4 to TRBJ2-1; 11 bases fit TRBD1. V dropped 5 bases and J dropped 1; count of bases not matched to a gene: 16. This CDR3 spans 20 amino acids. CDR3 DNA sequence: TGTGCCAGCAGTCCGGCCGTTGGACAGGGGGCGCGAGGGTCCTACAATGAGCAGTTCTTC. It codes for CASSPAVGQGARGSYNEQFF.

This clonotype was seen at least ten times. The chain joins TRBV6-2 or TRBV6-3 to TRBJ2-7, with 10 bases matching TRBD2. There are 14 residues in the CDR3. V shed 6 bases and J 6 bases; nucleotides not matched to a gene: 8. Germline V gene lookup returns CDR1 MNHEY and CDR2 SVGEGT. The CDR3 sequence is CASSRSGRAVEQYF. The CDR3 region has the DNA TGTGCCAGCAGCCGCAGCGGGAGGGCCGTCGAGCAGTACTTC.

There are a few counts of this clonotype. This sequence joins TRBV6-2 or TRBV6-3 and TRBJ1-2; D not resolved. The CDR3 is 12 residues long. Trimming removed 10 bases at V and 0 bases at J, with 9 bases between. Germline CDR1 is MNHEY and CDR2 is SVGEGT. In DNA, the CDR3 is TGTGCCACTTTCGGTTCTAACTATGGCTACACCTTC. Protein product: CATFGSNYGYTF.

Ten or more counts support this clonotype. In DNA, the CDR3 is TGTGCCAGCAGCTTATTGGGGACTAGCGGGAGTTTTATAAAGAATGAGCAGTTCTTC. Protein: CASSLLGTSGSFIKNEQFF. The gene calls are TRBV7-2 and TRBJ2-1; 14 positions match TRBD2. V was pared by 2 bases and J by 7 bases, with 13 bases of the junction left unmatched. From germline, CDR1 is SGHTA and CDR2 FQGNSA. This CDR3 is built from 19 residues.

There are a few counts of this clonotype. The chain couples TRBV4-3 to TRBJ2-7; 9 nucleotides line up with TRBD2. The trim removed 0 bases at V and 6 bases at J, leaving 12 bases unmatched. This CDR3 contains 17 residues. The germline gives CDR1 LGHNA, CDR2 YSLEER. The CDR3: CASSQEMGGGAAREQYF. The CDR3 DNA reads as TGCGCCAGCAGCCAAGAAATGGGCGGGGGGGCGGCGCGCGAGCAGTACTTC.

This chain uses TRBV4-1 with TRBJ2-2; maybe TRBD2 (6 bases). The CDR3 is made up of 16 amino acids. Germline CDR1 MGHRA, CDR2 YSYEKL. Deletions cut 1 base from V and 1 base from J, with 10 bases between. The CDR3 loop is CASSQVLGLNTGELFF. In nucleotides, the CDR3 is TGCGCCAGCAGCCAAGTGTTGGGACTGAACACCGGGGAGCTGTTTTTT.

This clonotype was seen ten or more times. CDR3 in DNA: TGCAGTACGCGACAGGGGGAGACCCAGTACTTC. This sequence encodes CSTRQGETQYF. This chain uses TRBV20-1 with TRBJ2-5; 8 nucleotides agree with TRBD1. Germline V gene data show CDR1 as DFQATT and CDR2 as SNEGSKA (reference sequence). Unmatched junction bases numbered 4, after V lost 8 bases and J lost 5 bases. CDR3 length: 11 residues.